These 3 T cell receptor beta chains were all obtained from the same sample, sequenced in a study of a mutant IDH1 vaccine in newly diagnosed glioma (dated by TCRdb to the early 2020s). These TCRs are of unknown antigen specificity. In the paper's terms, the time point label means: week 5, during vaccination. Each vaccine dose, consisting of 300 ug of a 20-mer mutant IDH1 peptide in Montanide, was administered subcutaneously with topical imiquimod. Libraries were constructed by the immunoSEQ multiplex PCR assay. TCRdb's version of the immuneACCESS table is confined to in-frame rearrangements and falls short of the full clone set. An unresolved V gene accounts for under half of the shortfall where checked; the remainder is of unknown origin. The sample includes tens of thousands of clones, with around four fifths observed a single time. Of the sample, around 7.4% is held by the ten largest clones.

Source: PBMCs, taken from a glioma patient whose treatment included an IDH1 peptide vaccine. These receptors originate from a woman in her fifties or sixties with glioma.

CDR3 in amino acids: CASSYATQGLNTEAFF. The CDR3 coding sequence is TGTGCCAGCAGTTACGCTACACAGGGATTGAACACTGAAGCTTTCTTT. The rearrangement uses TRBV6-5 and TRBJ1-1, with D possibly TRBD1 on 6 matching bases. This CDR3 spans 16 amino acids. The germline V gene has CDR1 MNHEY and CDR2 SVGAGI. The V gene lost 2 bases and the J gene lost 0 bases, with 13 bases spanning the gap.

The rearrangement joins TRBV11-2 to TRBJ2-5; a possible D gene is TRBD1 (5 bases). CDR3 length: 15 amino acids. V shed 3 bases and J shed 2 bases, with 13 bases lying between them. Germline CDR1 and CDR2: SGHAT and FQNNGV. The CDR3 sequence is CASSLVGAVQETQYF. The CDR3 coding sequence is TGTGCCAGCAGCTTGGTTGGGGCGGTACAAGAGACCCAGTACTTC.

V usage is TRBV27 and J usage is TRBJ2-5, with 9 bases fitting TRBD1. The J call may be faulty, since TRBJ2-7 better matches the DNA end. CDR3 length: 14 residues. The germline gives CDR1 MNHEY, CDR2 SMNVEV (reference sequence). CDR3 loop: CASSLGQGTYEQYF. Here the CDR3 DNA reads TGTGCCAGCAGTCTAGGACAGGGGACCTACGAGCAGTACTTC.